This T cell receptor (beta chain) was captured in a study of beta chain features in type 1 diabetes. Findings and caveats of the study: Cells with high TCR expression could be over-represented when cDNA is sequenced. When Type 1 diabetes patients were examined, their TCRB CDR3s proved moderately but significantly shorter in all four CD4+ subsets.

This clone has more than one count but fewer than ten. Its antigen remains unidentified. The CDR3 length is 15 residues. From germline, CDR1 is SGHTA and CDR2 FQGNSA. The V and J ends lost 6 bases and 6 bases, in that order; junction bases with no gene match: 8. Expressed TCRB transcripts got sequenced, as all isolated RNA was reverse transcribed. The read count averaged around 4 million across naive, central memory and regulatory T cell samples. Assay: immunoSEQ multiplex PCR; the TCRdb copy retains only in-frame clones and omits some. The profile shows approximately 170,000 clones, less than 9.5% of them singletons.

The TCR was taken from a woman younger than 30 in good health. The rearrangement joins TRBV7-2 to TRBJ2-3; 11 bases are shared with TRBD2. The source material was central memory CD4+ T cells from blood. In DNA, the CDR3 is TGTGCCAGCAGTCCGTATAGCGGGGGGGCTGATACGCAGTATTTT. Its translation: CASSPYSGGADTQYF. Variable domain in full (rest from reference TRBV7-2 and TRBJ2-3): GAGVSQSPSNKVTEKGKDVELRCDPISGHTALYWYRQSLGQGLEFLIYFQGNSAPDKSGLPSDRFSAERTGGSVSTLTIQRTQQEDSAVYLCASSPYSGGADTQYFGPGTRLTVL.